This is a list of T cell receptor beta chains from one sample in a study of beta chain features in type 1 diabetes. Method: immunoSEQ multiplex PCR; TCRdb's copy keeps in-frame clones and lacks some. The table has 900,000 or so clones, roughly 17% seen once. The specimen sequenced was naive CD4+ T cells from blood. These receptors were taken from a woman aged 18-30 years in good health. The CDR3 runs from the conserved cysteine through the conserved F or W. D genes are given only for firm matches. The size field is filled for only some rows; it gives once, few, many or a size class.

>.|TRBV29-1|.|TRBJ2-1
CSVGDEQFF
TGCAGCGTTGGGGATGAGCAGTTCTTC
>.|TRBV6-5|.|TRBJ2-6
CASSYSWQSGANVLTF
TGTGCCAGCAGTTACTCGTGGCAGTCTGGGGCCAACGTCCTGACTTTC
>.|TRBV29-1|TRBD2|TRBJ2-5
CSVDRTSGILGETQYF
TGCAGCGTTGACCGGACTAGCGGGATCTTGGGAGAGACCCAGTACTTC
>.|TRBV5-1|TRBD2|TRBJ2-3
CASSFSGSTDTQYF
TGCGCCAGCAGCTTTAGCGGGAGCACAGATACGCAGTATTTT
>few|TRBV10-3|.|TRBJ1-2
CAISESVGGENKYGYTF
TGTGCCATCAGTGAGTCGGTGGGCGGCGAAAATAAGTATGGCTACACCTTC
>few|TRBV2|.|TRBJ1-4
CASTGAGGYNEKLFF
TGTGCCAGCACTGGTGCGGGGGGTTATAATGAAAAACTGTTTTTT
>few|TRBV5-1|.|TRBJ2-1
CASSLARLTYNEQFF
TGCGCCAGCAGCTTGGCCCGACTCACTTACAATGAGCAGTTCTTC
>.|TRBV2|.|TRBJ1-1
CASSQDRNTEAFF
TGTGCCAGCAGCCAGGACAGGAACACTGAAGCTTTCTTT
>.|TRBV28|.|TRBJ2-7
CASTKQGWEQYF
TGTGCCAGCACCAAGCAGGGCTGGGAGCAGTACTTC
>.|TRBV6-6|TRBD2|TRBJ2-5
CASSPIPGGEETQYF
TGTGCCAGCAGTCCAATACCCGGGGGGGAGGAGACCCAGTACTTC
>few|TRBV5-4|.|TRBJ2-5
CASTRRGLGPETQYF
TGTGCCAGCACCAGGAGGGGTCTCGGGCCAGAGACCCAGTACTTC
>few|TRBV9|.|TRBJ2-5
CASSLNTGGTQYF
TGTGCCAGCAGCCTTAATACCGGCGGGACCCAGTACTTC
>.|TRBV27|TRBD2|TRBJ2-6
CASSLSIPSGALEAGANVLTF
TGTGCCAGCAGTTTATCGATACCTAGCGGGGCCCTCGAGGCTGGGGCCAACGTCCTGACTTTC
>.|TRBV2|.|TRBJ1-1
CASSEGGLNTEAFF
TGTGCCAGCAGTGAAGGGGGCCTGAACACTGAAGCTTTCTTT
>.|TRBV19|.|TRBJ2-2
CASSIDFETGELFF
TGTGCCAGTAGTATAGACTTCGAAACCGGGGAGCTGTTTTTT
>.|TRBV11-2|.|TRBJ2-3
CASSLERQSTDTQYF
TGTGCCAGCAGCTTAGAGCGGCAGAGCACAGATACGCAGTATTTT
>.|TRBV28|.|TRBJ1-2
CASSLSDGSYGYTF
TGTGCCAGCAGTTTAAGCGACGGAAGCTATGGCTACACCTTC
>.|TRBV7-2|.|TRBJ2-7
CASSLDGTSPRGQYF
TGTGCCAGCAGCTTAGATGGAACTAGCCCCAGGGGGCAGTACTTC
>few|TRBV7-9|.|TRBJ2-3
CASSLEVGADTQYF
TGTGCCAGCAGCTTAGAGGTTGGCGCAGATACGCAGTATTTT
>.|TRBV25-1|.|TRBJ1-6
CASSELGGSNSPLHF
TGTGCCAGCAGTGAACTGGGGGGCAGCAATTCACCCCTCCACTTT
>.|TRBV2|.|TRBJ2-5
CASRRGIQETQYF
TGTGCCAGCAGGCGAGGAATCCAAGAGACCCAGTACTTC
>.|TRBV25-1|.|TRBJ1-1
CASSETAGRGTEAFF
TGTGCCAGCAGTGAAACCGCGGGCAGGGGCACTGAAGCTTTCTTT
>.|TRBV9|TRBD2|TRBJ2-1
CASSVGGRAYNEQFF
TGTGCCAGCAGCGTAGGCGGGAGAGCCTACAATGAGCAGTTCTTC
>few|TRBV7-2|TRBD2|TRBJ2-2
CASSLAPAGGPAGELFF
TGTGCCAGCAGCTTAGCGCCAGCGGGAGGGCCTGCCGGGGAGCTGTTTTTT
>.|TRBV5-1|TRBD2|TRBJ2-7
CASSLGLADTYEQYF
TGCGCCAGCAGCTTGGGACTAGCTGATACCTACGAGCAGTACTTC
>.|TRBV27|.|TRBJ2-3
CASSFLSTDTQYF
TGTGCCAGCAGTTTCTTAAGCACAGATACGCAGTATTTT
>.|TRBV4-1|TRBD1|TRBJ2-5
CASSLSRGETQYF
TGCGCCAGCAGCCTGAGCAGGGGGGAGACCCAGTACTTC
>.|TRBV14|.|TRBJ1-1
CASSRGVGGFNLHTEAFF
TGTGCCAGCAGCCGCGGGGTTGGGGGGTTTAACCTCCACACTGAAGCTTTCTTT
>few|TRBV7-9|TRBD2|TRBJ2-1
CASSRLGLAGGYNEQFF
TGTGCCAGCAGCCGTCTTGGTCTAGCGGGAGGCTACAATGAGCAGTTCTTC
>.|TRBV7-2|TRBD1|TRBJ1-2
CASSSGQAYYGYTF
TGTGCCAGCAGCTCGGGACAGGCCTACTATGGCTACACCTTC
>.|TRBV28|.|TRBJ1-4
CASSLNEGVVEKLFF
TGTGCCAGCAGTCTAAATGAGGGGGTTGTAGAAAAACTGTTTTTT
>.|TRBV7-2|.|TRBJ1-1
CASSQAGNTEAFF
TGTGCCAGCAGCCAAGCAGGGAACACTGAAGCTTTCTTT
>few|TRBV5-1|.|TRBJ2-2
CASSFSLGAQELFF
TGCGCCAGCAGCTTCTCGTTGGGGGCCCAGGAGCTGTTTTTT
>.|TRBV7-3|TRBD2|TRBJ2-1
CASSPRTSGSYNEQFF
TGTGCCAGCAGCCCCAGGACTAGCGGGAGTTACAATGAGCAGTTCTTC
>.|TRBV27|.|TRBJ2-3
CASSLRVADTQYF
TGTGCCAGCAGTTTGCGGGTGGCAGATACGCAGTATTTT
>.|TRBV9|.|TRBJ2-1
CASSNMNWRSSYNEQFF
TGTGCCAGCAGCAACATGAATTGGAGGAGCTCCTACAATGAGCAGTTCTTC
>.|TRBV7-2|.|TRBJ2-7
CASSSRGNYEQYF
TGTGCCAGCAGCTCTAGGGGGAACTACGAGCAGTACTTC
>.|TRBV28|.|TRBJ1-2
CASNAGSLWSYTF
TGTGCCAGCAATGCAGGTAGTCTTTGGAGCTACACCTTC
>.|TRBV5-4|TRBD2|TRBJ2-5
CASSFAGGETQYF
TGTGCCAGCAGCTTCGCGGGGGGGGAGACCCAGTACTTC
>few|TRBV28|.|TRBJ2-1
CASSSWTYNEQFF
TGTGCCAGCAGCTCCTGGACATACAATGAGCAGTTCTTC
>few|TRBV7-9|.|TRBJ1-5
CASSPSAVSNQPQHF
TGTGCCAGCAGCCCTTCGGCGGTAAGCAATCAGCCCCAGCATTTT
>.|TRBV7-9|.|TRBJ2-3
CASSLGGGTNTDTQYF
TGTGCCAGCAGCTTAGGTGGGGGGACAAACACAGATACGCAGTATTTT
>.|TRBV6-5|TRBD1|TRBJ1-5
CASSSGTVKNQPQHF
TGTGCCAGCAGTTCAGGGACAGTGAAAAATCAGCCCCAGCATTTT
>.|TRBV5-4|.|TRBJ1-4
CASSTKPGKLFF
TGTGCCAGCAGCACCAAACCCGGGAAACTGTTTTTT